The 10 T cell receptor beta chains below all came from one sample that was sequenced in a study of shared clonotypes between healthy human individuals. Sequenced by immunoSEQ multiplex PCR; TCRdb stores in-frame clones only, minus some. The sample shows about 1 million clones, 65% to 75% of them seen only once. Sequenced input: memory CD4+ T cells sorted from blood. Subset indicated: CD45RA-negative fraction. The receptors originated from a man in his late teens or twenties in good health.

This clone was picked up a small number of times. The chain has TRBV18 and TRBJ2-1, with 8 positions matching TRBD1. The germline CDR1 and CDR2 sequences are KGHSH and LQKENI. This CDR3 is built from 15 residues. Trimming at V came to 4 bases and at J to 3 bases, leaving 5 bases not matched to a gene. CDR3 DNA sequence: TGTGCCAGCTCACTCACCGGACAGGGCTACAATGAGCAGTTCTTC. Translated: CASSLTGQGYNEQFF.

This clone has just a few counts. The chain links TRBV7-9 to TRBJ1-2; no clear D gene. The V end was cut by 4 bases, the J end by 5 bases, with 8 bases between. Germline CDR1 and CDR2: SEHNR and FQNEAQ (reference sequence). CDR3 length: 12 residues. Here the CDR3 reads CASSSDPYGYTF. CDR3 DNA: TGTGCCAGCAGCTCGGACCCATATGGCTACACCTTC. The variable domain in full, with the rest retrieved from reference TRBV7-9 and TRBJ1-2, is DTGVSQNPRHKITKRGQNVTFRCDPISEHNRLYWYRQTLGQGPEFLTYFQNEAQLEKSRLLSDRFSAERPKGSFSTLEIQRTEQGDSAMYLCASSSDPYGYTFGSGTRLTVV.

The chain is built from TRBV7-2 and TRBJ2-7, with 9 bases matching TRBD1. The CDR3 contains 14 residues. Trimming cost V 5 bases and J 7 bases; bases outside gene matches: 9. Germline V gives CDR1 SGHTA, CDR2 FQGNSA. Here the CDR3 DNA reads TGTGCCAGCAGCCGGGACAGGGCTATTGGGGAGCAGTACTTC. This gives the protein CASSRDRAIGEQYF.

The chain links TRBV18 to TRBJ2-6; 9 bases are shared with TRBD2. CDR3 size: 18 residues. The V gene's germline CDR1 is KGHSH and CDR2 LQKENI. The V segment lost 7 bases and the J segment 4 bases; nucleotides outside the gene matches: 14. CDR3 residues: CASYQAGGSTAGANVLTF. Here the CDR3 DNA reads TGTGCCAGCTACCAAGCGGGGGGCAGTACTGCCGGGGCCAACGTCCTGACTTTC.

This chain joins TRBV5-1 and TRBJ1-1; D is possibly TRBD1 (6 bases). Deletions cut 7 bases from V and 2 bases from J, with 12 bases between. CDR3 length equals 13 residues. Per germline, CDR1 SGHRS and CDR2 YFSETQ. The CDR3 bases are TGCGCCAGCGGAAGAGGGACAAACACTGAAGCTTTCTTT. Its translation is CASGRGTNTEAFF.

The chain links TRBV5-4 to TRBJ1-1; the D is unclear. The CDR3 sequence is 14 residues long. CDR1 and CDR2 from the germline V gene are SGHNT and YYREEE (reference sequence). Trimming pared 2 bases from V and 1 base from J, leaving 9 bases between. CDR3 residues: CASSFTQRNTEAFF. The CDR3 DNA reads TGTGCCAGCAGCTTCACTCAGAGGAACACTGAAGCTTTCTTT.

The chain combines TRBV7-8 with TRBJ2-5, with D tentatively TRBD1 or TRBD2 (6 bases each). V was trimmed by 4 bases and J by 5 bases, leaving 20 bases between them. Germline V CDR1 and CDR2: SGHVS, FQNEAQ. There are 16 residues in the CDR3. The CDR3 protein is CASSSRYGGRWETQYF. The DNA of the CDR3 is TGTGCCAGCAGCTCAAGATATGGGGGGCGGTGGGAGACCCAGTACTTC.

This clone was detected only once. The chain recombines TRBV7-2 with TRBJ1-1, with TRBD1 identical over 8 bases. Germline-derived CDR1 and CDR2 are SGHTA and FQGNSA. The CDR3 is 14 residues long. V dropped 1 base and J dropped 5; count of bases not matched to a gene: 3. As DNA, the CDR3 is TGTGCCAGCAGCTTAGGGACAGGGAGGACTGAAGCTTTCTTT. This sequence encodes CASSLGTGRTEAFF.

Regarding this clone: The junction does not match germline at one end; this may be a read error. This chain uses TRBV5-4 with TRBJ2-7; D not certain. CDR1 is SGHNT, CDR2 YYREEE, per germline (reference sequence). The length of the CDR3 is 14 residues. CDR3 residues: CASSSGFVSSEQYF. CDR3 bases: TGTGCCAGCAGCTCCGGGTTCGTATCCTCCGAGCAGTACTTC.

The rearrangement links TRBV28 to TRBJ2-2; D gene unclear. The V gene's germline CDR1 is MDHEN and CDR2 SYDVKM. V lost 7 bases and J 3 bases, leaving 12 bases between the germline ends. This CDR3 region has 14 residues. CDR3 loop: CASTGRTYTGELFF. The DNA of the CDR3 is TGTGCCAGCACGGGCCGAACTTACACCGGGGAGCTGTTTTTT.